These 13 T cell receptor beta chains came from one sample sequenced in a study of glioma-infiltrating T cells. Using RNA template, CDR3s of TCR alpha and beta were amplified with iRepertoire arm-PCR. Each CDR3 protein gets one entry after TCRdb re-called the multiplex PCR reads with MiXCR. The sample has 9,500 to 15,000 distinct CDR3 sequences; 26% are singletons. The sample was glioma tissue, nonneoplastic brain tissue, or PBMCs (not recorded which). These receptors were collected from a human donor with low-grade glioma or glioblastoma, undergoing nonglioma brain surgery, or in good health (not recorded which).

Comments on this clonotype: This may be a read error, as it is one base from a much larger clone. This sequence joins TRBV7-2 and TRBJ2-3; no clear D gene. The V end lost 8 bases, the J end lost 0 bases, and 9 bases lay between the germline ends. This CDR3 comprises 13 residues. CDR1 and CDR2 from the germline V gene are SGHTA and FQGNSA. The DNA for the CDR3 is TGTGCCAGCGCCCCCAGAAGCACAGATACGCAGTATTTT. Its translation: CASAPRSTDTQYF. The complete variable domain, with remaining parts taken from reference TRBV7-2 and TRBJ2-3, reads GAGVSQSPSNKVTEKGKDVELRCDPISGHTALYWYRQSLGQGLEFLIYFQGNSAPDKSGLPSDRFSAERTGGSVSTLTIQRTQQEDSAVYLCASAPRSTDTQYFGPGTRLTVL.

The V call is TRBV3-1, the J call TRBJ2-7; D ambiguous. V lost 0 bases and J lost 2, with 11 bases in between. CDR1 and CDR2 (germline): LGHDT, YNNKEL (reference sequence). The CDR3 extends over 15 amino acids. The CDR3 coding sequence is TGTGCCAGCAGCCAAGATCGGCACTTCACCTACGAGCAGTACTTC. Translated: CASSQDRHFTYEQYF.

Details on this clonotype: Being one base from a much bigger clone, this may be a read error. The chain has TRBV20-1 and TRBJ2-5; TRBD2 matches 8 bases. The CDR3 length is 14 residues. Germline loops: CDR1 DFQATT, CDR2 SNEGSKA (reference sequence). This CDR3 reads CSARGTSGQETQCF. CDR3 nucleotides: TGCAGTGCTAGAGGTACTAGCGGTCAAGAGACCCAGTGCTTC.

The V call is TRBV5-1, the J call TRBJ2-3; D unclear. Germline V gene sequence: CDR1 SGHRS, CDR2 YFSETQ. The CDR3 consists of 14 residues. The germline V and J ends were trimmed by 2 bases and 2 bases, with 9 bases remaining between them. Here the CDR3 reads CASSFRTFTDTQYF. CDR3 nucleotides: TGCGCCAGCAGCTTCAGGACCTTCACAGATACGCAGTATTTT.

This clonotype was recorded at least ten times. The chain couples TRBV20-1 to TRBJ2-7, with D hard to call. The germline V and J ends were trimmed by 0 bases and 3 bases, with 15 bases remaining between them. The CDR3 has 15 residues. Per germline, CDR1 DFQATT and CDR2 SNEGSKA (reference sequence). The chain's CDR3 is CSARDASLLSYEQYF. The CDR3 DNA sequence: TGCAGTGCTAGAGATGCATCACTTCTTAGCTACGAGCAGTACTTC.

Of note for this clonotype: Given a much more abundant clone one base away, this may be a read error. V gene TRBV27 combines with J gene TRBJ2-7; D unclear. Trimming removed 4 bases from V and 2 bases from J, with 9 bases in between. The CDR3 is 13 residues long. Germline V gene lookup returns CDR1 MNHEY and CDR2 SMNVEV (reference sequence). CDR3 nucleotides: TGTGCCAGCAGTTATTTTGTGGCCTACGAGCAGTACTTC. Translated: CASSYFVAYEQYF.

At least ten counts were recorded for this clonotype. The CDR3: CSARPNRGDTEAFF. In DNA, the CDR3 is TGCAGTGCTCGCCCCAATCGGGGGGACACTGAAGCTTTCTTT. The chain couples TRBV20-1 to TRBJ1-1; possible D gene TRBD1, 5 bases. The CDR3 consists of 14 residues. Deletions cut 5 bases from V and 3 bases from J, with 16 bases between. Germline lookup yields CDR1 DFQATT and CDR2 SNEGSKA (reference sequence).

A word on this clonotype: With a much larger clone just one base away, this may be a read error. The J gene is TRBJ1-1, the V gene TRBV25-1; tentatively, D is TRBD1 (6 bases). The length of the CDR3 is 15 residues. The V gene's germline CDR1 is MGHDK and CDR2 SYGVNS. This CDR3 reads CAGSERDTRVSEAFF. The DNA of the CDR3 is TGTGCCGGCAGTGAACGGGACACCCGAGTCTCGGAAGCTTTCTTT.

In its sample, this clonotype was seen many times. The rearrangement links TRBV27 to TRBJ2-7; D remains ambiguous. Per germline, CDR1 MNHEY and CDR2 SMNVEV (reference sequence). The CDR3 spans 15 residues. V gave up 0 bases and J gave up 3 bases, with 12 bases separating them. CDR3 protein: CASSLSGTANYEQYF. The DNA for the CDR3 is TGTGCCAGCAGTTTATCGGGAACGGCAAACTACGAGCAGTACTTC.

The chain uses TRBV7-9 and TRBJ2-1; 7 nucleotides line up with TRBD2. The CDR3 has 15 amino acids. The germline V gene encodes CDR1 SEHNR and CDR2 FQNEAQ (reference sequence). Trimming at V came to 5 bases and at J to 8 bases, leaving 12 bases not matched to a gene. The CDR3, as DNA: TGTGCCAGCAGCGATAATGCCGGGGGGAACCATGAGCAGTTCTTC. This codes for CASSDNAGGNHEQFF.

In its sample, this clonotype was seen many times. The chain joins TRBV20-1 to TRBJ2-3; TRBD1 is a possible D gene (5 bases). There are 14 residues in the CDR3. V lost 0 bases, J lost 6 bases, and 13 bases lay in between. Germline CDR1 reads DFQATT; CDR2 reads SNEGSKA (reference sequence). The CDR3: CSAREPRGMDTQYF. The DNA of the CDR3 is TGCAGTGCTAGAGAGCCTAGGGGAATGGATACGCAGTATTTT.

This clonotype was seen repeatedly, ten times or more. V is TRBV7-2 and J is TRBJ1-1; D gene uncertain. CDR1 and CDR2 (germline): SGHTA, FQGNSA. The CDR3 has 14 amino acids. Trimming left V 5 bases short and J 4 bases short, with 14 bases between. The CDR3: CASSKGQEATEAFF. CDR3 sequence (DNA): TGTGCCAGCAGCAAAGGGCAGGAGGCCACTGAAGCTTTCTTT.

This clonotype was seen many times. The V gene is TRBV10-3, the J gene TRBJ1-5, with no clear D. This CDR3 spans 12 amino acids. Germline CDR1 is ENHRY and CDR2 is SYGVKD. Trimming removed 6 bases from V and 4 bases from J, with 7 bases in between. Written as DNA, the CDR3 is TGTGCCATCAGGGCGGCTAATCAGCCCCAGCATTTT. This translates into CAIRAANQPQHF.